This T cell receptor beta chain was identified in a study of shared clonotypes between healthy human individuals (dated by TCRdb to 2020 to 2021). Study-level background: Three men and a couple of women, aged 18 to 49 years, made up the cohort. Each donor's leukapheresis produced roughly between roughly 0.85 and 10 billion PBMCs. To estimate repertoire size and how much clonotype sharing occurs between individuals, the study deeply sequenced the blood TCR repertoires of 5 or 6 healthy adults. Per donor, three plates each were used for CD4 naive and CD4 memory, two for CD8 naive, and one for CD8 memory. To increase sequencing depth and limit assay-specific biases, different laboratories used diverse techniques to prepare libraries and sequence TCR repertoires.

Deletion took 5 bases off V and 4 bases off J, with a span of 13 bases between the germline ends. Taken from cysteine to phenylalanine, the CDR3 has 13 residues. CDR3 DNA is the only sequence kept; it has 39 bases, read in frame from the first base. Sequences SGHRS (CDR1) and YFSETQ (CDR2) are obtained from the germline V gene. For the CD8 naive samples, CD45RO-negative cells were positively selected for CCR7, yielding a CD45RA+CCR7+ population from which TemRA cells were excluded. Donors were healthy HIV-negative adults with no recently reported acute infections or vaccinations. Every donor was a Caucasian adult living in Nashville, Tennessee, USA. Blood was collected by leukapheresis, and PBMCs were isolated by Ficoll-Histopaque density gradient centrifugation and then cryopreserved in liquid nitrogen vapor phase. Purity and quantity of every magnetically sorted T cell population were checked by analytical flow cytometry. Genomic DNA was isolated from each sorted fraction and quantified by UV absorbance on a Nanodrop 2000c.

Overall study outcomes, separate from this receptor: Estimated clonotype richness was generally larger for naive than for memory subsets. The genetic and exposure-history diversity represented was limited by the small number of donors. Sampling was limited to blood, and TCR repertoires in tissue likely differ from TCR repertoires in blood. When a handful of donors were compared, the shared fraction of clonotypes was about 5.5% for naive CD4, less than 4% for naive CD8, about 2.4% for memory CD4, and roughly 0.43% for memory CD8. Based on pairwise subsampling, the degree of clonotype sharing among donors was expected to be affected by sequencing depth. Compared with non-shared clonotypes, clonotypes shared by all four sorted-subset donors had higher generation probabilities. Incomplete sequencing was indicated by rarefaction of sorted-subset datasets, despite the large sequencing depth.

Using the deep immunoSEQ assay, TCR CDR3 regions were amplified from genomic DNA by multiplex PCR. Extracted genomic DNA from each cell subset was spread evenly across all wells of several immunoSEQ 96-well plates, with each plate serving as a replicate. For sorted subsets, roughly 190 ng of genomic DNA, equivalent to some 33,000 T cell genomes, went into each replicate PCR. The purified libraries were quantified using a Qubit 3.0 fluorometer, sized with a Bioanalyzer 2100, and then quantified again using the KAPA Library Quantification kit. Every immunoSEQ 96-well plate was sequenced on a separate single-read 150-cycle Illumina NextSeq 550 flow cell. As for the authors' bioinformatics: Because only junctional sequences without quality scores were contained in the immunoSEQ output, filtering matching that applied to full-length reads could not be performed. To assign V/J genes and CDR3, sequences were annotated against IMGT germline references using PyIR, a Python wrapper for IgBLAST v1.9. Reads with weak V/J assignments (E-value above 1e-6), missing CDR3, stop codons, out-of-frame junctions, or ambiguous translated residues were removed. V3J clonotypes were defined by identical inferred V gene, J gene, and CDR3 amino acid sequence. Percentage overlap between repertoires was calculated by dividing the number of shared unique clonotypes by the size of the smaller repertoire. RTK rarefaction, the Chao1 estimator, and Recon v2.1 estimates of unobserved clonotypes were used to assess repertoire richness. Generation probabilities for all TCRbeta clonotypes obtained by the gDNA method from a few donors were computed using OLGA. Here the immuneACCESS table is served through TCRdb, limited to in-frame sequences with V and J called. Missing clones are a known gap in these copies; in checked studies unresolved V genes cover under half, and the rest lacks a known reason. That table furnishes V, J and clone size, whereas the DNA furnished D and trimming. Within this sample are some 2 million clones, with approximately 95% of them counted one time only. The biggest ten clones account for approximately 1.2% of the sample.

Points on this clone: It lacks a known antigen. No quality values exist for individual bases; no much larger clone is one base distant.

The chain employs TRBV5-1 and TRBJ2-7, and TRBD1 may be the D gene, going by 5 matching bases. The sequenced sample was naive CD8+ T cells sorted from blood. Sample cell subset or site, as interpreted from the label and publication: CD45RA+CCR7+. The receptor's source is a young man in good health. The DNA reads as follows: TGCGCCAGCAGGATACAGGACGGGTACGAGCAGTACTTC. This sequence encodes CASRIQDGYEQYF.